These 7 T cell receptor beta chains were all obtained from the same sample, sequenced in a study of immune heterogeneity within non-small cell lung tumors. TCRs were amplified from approximately 0.65 ug gDNA of bulk tumor per sample. Surgery yielded several widely spaced biopsies per primary tumor. It was patients with untreated, newly diagnosed non-small cell lung cancer who underwent curative surgery. Amplification of the TCR beta CDR3 was achieved through multiplex PCR with 32 V and 13 J primers. One entry per CDR3 protein results from TCRdb running MiXCR on the multiplex PCR reads. The table has roughly 4,500 distinct CDR3 sequences, roughly 24% seen once. Sequencing input: lung tumor tissue. The receptors were sampled from a man in his sixties with non-small cell lung cancer.

By share, this clonotype ranks as medium-sized (0.01 to 0.1%). The chain couples TRBV20-1 to TRBJ2-2; D tentatively fits TRBD1 or TRBD2 (5 bases each). Germline CDR1 DFQATT, CDR2 SNEGSKA (reference sequence). V lost 0 bases to trimming and J lost 2 bases, with 13 bases between them. This CDR3 spans 16 amino acids. The CDR3, as DNA: TGCAGTGCTAGAGAGCAGTATGGGGGTAACACCGGGGAGCTGTTTTTT. Its translation: CSAREQYGGNTGELFF.

This clonotype was seen more than once but under ten times. J is TRBJ1-6 and V is TRBV28; TRBD1 matches 7 bases. CDR1 MDHEN and CDR2 SYDVKM come from the germline V gene. V gave up 8 bases and J gave up 10 bases; unmatched junction bases: 11. The length of the CDR3 is 14 residues. The CDR3 region is CASGGTAAPSPLHF. Here the CDR3 DNA reads TGTGCCAGCGGAGGGACAGCGGCTCCGTCACCCCTCCACTTT.

This clonotype was observed once. The chain couples TRBV28 to TRBJ2-5, with a tentative D call TRBD2 (7 bases). V was trimmed by 5 bases and J by 3 bases, leaving 22 bases between them. Per germline, CDR1 MDHEN and CDR2 SYDVKM. CDR3 length: 17 amino acids. The CDR3 coding sequence is TGTGCCAGCAGTCACACGCAGGGGCGGGGGAGAAAAGAGACCCAGTACTTC. It translates to CASSHTQGRGRKETQYF.

The chain links TRBV11-2 to TRBJ2-5; 7 bases are a match to TRBD1. Germline V lookup: CDR1 SGHAT, CDR2 FQNNGV. The CDR3 is 15 residues long. The V gene end was trimmed by 4 bases and the J gene end by 4 bases; junction bases not matched to a gene: 9. In nucleotides, the CDR3 is TGTGCCAGCAGCTCTCGAACAGGGGTGACAGAGACCCAGTACTTC. It translates to CASSSRTGVTETQYF.

This clonotype was detected only a few times. This chain links TRBV12-3 or TRBV12-4 with TRBJ2-5; D is ambiguous. V was cut by 2 bases and J by 0 bases, with 10 bases left in between. The CDR3 loop spans 15 amino acids. The chain's CDR3 is CASSLILGYQETQYF. Here the CDR3 DNA reads TGTGCCAGCAGTTTAATCCTGGGGTACCAAGAGACCCAGTACTTC.

CDR3 loop: CASSLWGLGQPQHF. The CDR3 DNA reads as TGTGCCAGCAGTTTGTGGGGATTAGGGCAGCCCCAGCATTTT. The V gene is TRBV27, the J gene TRBJ1-5; D gene ambiguous. V dropped 3 bases and J dropped 7 bases, with 13 bases sitting between them. CDR1 MNHEY and CDR2 SMNVEV come from the germline V gene (reference sequence). The CDR3 length is 14 residues.

The chain recombines TRBV29-1 with TRBJ2-1; 7 bases fit TRBD2. Germline CDR1 reads SQVTM; CDR2 reads ANQGSEA. The CDR3 is 13 residues long. The V and J ends lost 7 bases and 3 bases, in that order; junction bases with no gene match: 6. In DNA form, the CDR3 reads TGCAGCGCTAAGACTAGCAGCTACAATGAGCAGTTCTTC. Amino acid sequence: CSAKTSSYNEQFF.